This T cell receptor (beta chain) appears in the sequencing data of a study of T-cell memory formation after mild COVID-19. The wider study: In these data, TCR clusters were largely donor specific.

General study points: There was no confirmation that second-wave clones peaking on day 37 were SARS-CoV-2 specific. CD4/CD8 balance characterized clones contracting day 15 to 85, and CD4+ skew characterized later expanders.

The CDR3 spans 11 residues. Per the germline V gene, CDR1 is MNHEY and CDR2 is SVGAGI. Deletions cut 4 bases from V and 7 bases from J, with 8 bases between. This clonotype appeared a few times. Its specificity is unknown. From 5'RACE with constant-segment primers came TCR alpha and TCR beta cDNA libraries that carried sample barcodes and UMIs. Each CDR3 protein is one row after TCRdb ran MiXCR on the 5' RACE reads. The repertoire holds roughly 250,000 distinct CDR3 sequences, with 16% as singletons. The rearrangement links TRBV6-5 to TRBJ2-7; perhaps TRBD1 as D (6 bases). The origin of this receptor is a man aged 18 to 30 who had mild COVID-19 (a few samples of this study predate the infection). Cell type and time point are not known. Specimen: PBMCs or a T cell subset sorted from them (not recorded which). DNA of the CDR3: TGTGCCAGCAGTTTACAGGGAGAGCAGTACTTC. Translating gives CASSLQGEQYF.